The sample holds a few counts of the clone carrying this T cell receptor beta chain. Its matching antigen is unknown. The source of the sample is a study of CD4 T cells in relation to SARS-CoV-2 and coronaviruses. Looking at the study overall: TCR beta CDR3s were sequenced after 10-day antigen culture of PBMCs. The study, taken as a whole, reports: Approximately 65% of donors had memory CD4+ clonotypes crossrecognizing SARS-CoV-2 and common cold coronavirus spike.

CDR3 size: 13 residues. Germline assignment: CDR1 SGHDT and CDR2 YYEEEE. Trimming took off 3 bases at V and 4 bases at J, with 11 bases between the two ends. Unexposed donor CD4+ T cells date from about 2011-2019, before the COVID-19 pandemic. The cells were cultured for over eight days before CD4+ T cells were isolated. Some clones are missing from TCRdb's copy, which holds only in-frame ones; the method was immunoSEQ multiplex PCR. The sample contains some 22,000 clones, around three quarters of which appear only once. The clonotype originates from a human donor in good health. The chain uses TRBV5-6 and TRBJ2-7; D not resolved. The specimen was CD4+ T cells from PBMCs, cultured in vitro. As DNA, the CDR3 is TGTGCCAGCAGCTCCCAATGGGGTTACGAGCAGTACTTC. Protein product: CASSSQWGYEQYF.